This TCR beta chain was observed in a study of technical replicates of blood from a handful of donors. Profiled with immunoSEQ multiplex PCR; TCRdb holds only in-frame clones, not every one. This table holds some 11,000 clones, around three quarters found once. V lost 7 bases and J 4 bases, leaving 16 bases between the germline ends. CDR3 size: 14 residues. The germline V gene has CDR1 SGHTA and CDR2 FQGNSA. The sample was PBMCs. The receptor was derived from a human donor in good health. J is TRBJ2-5 and V is TRBV7-2; D unclear. Here the CDR3 DNA reads TGTGCCAGCACCCGTCCGGCTCGCGGAGAGACCCAGTACTTC. It yields the protein CASTRPARGETQYF.